This TCR beta chain was retrieved from a study of blood T cell repertoires in COVID-19. As for the study in general: PBMCs, B-cell-depleted T cells, or T cells were the source of the cDNA or gDNA that made up the material.

In the authors' methods: Amplification with reference gene primers provided the estimates of nucleated cell counts. Sequencing was performed with immunoSEQ multiplex PCR; in TCRdb, only in-frame clones are kept and a portion is missing. The DNA was the basis for D and trimming; V, J and clone size are from that table. The data show more than 350,000 clones, 75% to 90% seen once. Germline trimming cut 4 bases from V and 5 bases from J; bases unmatched to any gene: 7. CDR1 is SGHTS and CDR2 is YDEGEE in the germline V gene. This CDR3 contains 15 residues. Participants spanned ages about 18 to 95 years and resided in about two dozen US areas.

This chain connects TRBV5-8 to TRBJ1-5; TRBD1 matches 9 bases. The sample was PBMCs or T cells enriched from blood (not recorded which). The sequence was collected from a man aged 18-30 years who had recovered from COVID-19. CDR3 amino acids: CASSRDRDRDQPQHF. Here the CDR3 DNA reads TGTGCCAGCAGCCGAGACCGGGACAGGGATCAGCCCCAGCATTTT.